The present T cell receptor (beta chain) was sequenced within a study of T cell responses to AZD1222 COVID-19 vaccine. Assay used: immunoSEQ multiplex PCR; TCRdb lists only in-frame clones, some missing. The data show 100,000 to 140,000 clones, 70% to 90% seen once. General study findings and limits: Without day 14 samples, only post-peak T cell repertoires were studied. Clonal diversity was possibly underestimated; the donors were predominantly white British and more often female. The study found vaccine-associated CD4 TCRs spanning spike, dominant at 160-218 and 743-854.

As for this clone: Its antigen is undetermined.

Sequencing used peripheral blood, obtained 28 days after the second AZD1222 dose. The receptor's source is an adult who received the AZD1222 COVID-19 vaccine.

The CDR3 here is CASRSAQGSNEKLFF. The CDR3, as DNA: TGTGCCAGCAGATCGGCCCAGGGGTCGAATGAAAAACTGTTTTTT. The J gene is TRBJ1-4, the V gene TRBV27; maybe TRBD1 (6 bases). Deletions cut 6 bases from V and 5 bases from J, with 16 bases between. The germline V gene has CDR1 MNHEY and CDR2 SMNVEV (reference sequence). The CDR3 extends over 15 amino acids.